The sequence of this TCR beta chain was determined in a study of radiotherapy plus CTLA-4 blockade in lung cancer. The wider study: Among all patients, around 19% showed objective responses, while roughly 28% had disease control.

Assay: immunoSEQ multiplex PCR; the TCRdb copy retains only in-frame clones and omits some. The data show 60,000 to 70,000 clones, with about 80% seen just once and roughly 10% held by the top ten. In chemo-refractory metastatic non-small-cell lung cancer, patients got ipilimumab CTLA-4 blockade together with focal radiation. Notes on this clone: Antigen: not known.

Germline CDR1 reads SGDLS; CDR2 reads YYNGEE. This CDR3 has 13 amino acids. V was pared by 6 bases and J by 4 bases, with 4 bases of the junction left unmatched. Study outcomes and limitations: The best prediction of response reportedly came from early blood T cell clone dynamics, with interferon-beta. Among blood TCR repertoires after radiotherapy plus ipilimumab, tumor-derived clones expanded.

The genes are TRBV9 and TRBJ1-2, with TRBD1 matching 9 bases. This TCR came from a human donor with non-small cell lung cancer who had a complete response to radiotherapy plus ipilimumab. Sequenced here: peripheral blood, sampled from a patient treated with radiotherapy plus ipilimumab. CDR3 sequence: CASTRQGVYGYTF. The CDR3 coding sequence is TGTGCCAGCACCCGACAGGGGGTCTATGGCTACACCTTC.